This T cell receptor (beta chain) was documented in a study of shared clonotypes between healthy human individuals. Naive CD8 cells, CD45RO-negative and positively selected for CCR7, excluded terminally differentiated effector memory CD45RA+ cells. V lost 3 bases, J lost 7 bases, and 1 base stayed unmatched. CDR3 length: 12 amino acids. Germline V CDR1 and CDR2: PRHDT, FYEKMQ (reference sequence). The method was immunoSEQ multiplex PCR; TCRdb's version includes in-frame clones alone and lacks a portion of them. The sample contains 1.5 million to 2.5 million clones, roughly 95% of which appear only once. In the case of this clone: Other DNA variants within this sample encode the same CDR3.

The TCR was taken from a man younger than 30 in good health. Source material: naive CD8+ T cells sorted from blood. The gene calls are TRBV13 and TRBJ1-1, with TRBD1 identical over 8 bases. The CDR3 sequence is CASSLGTGEAFF. The CDR3 region has the DNA TGTGCCAGCAGCTTGGGGACAGGTGAAGCTTTCTTT.